This T cell receptor (beta chain) was captured in a study of blood T cell repertoires in COVID-19 (dated by TCRdb to 2018 to 2021). Background on the whole study: Samples from collaborators originated in the United States, Italy and Spain and spanned both the acute and convalescent phases of COVID-19. The prospective study material was composed of cDNA or gDNA derived from T cells, B-cell-depleted T cells, or PBMCs. Subjects who had been exposed to COVID-19, were actively infected with it, or had recovered from it provided the deeply sampled blood TCRbeta repertoires that made up the dataset. The repertoires were released in a freely available public database intended as a resource for research on the immune response to SARS-CoV-2. Samples came from the ongoing ImmuneRACE study (first 160 participants) plus 1,254 subjects from 6 global collaborators. Nearly every sample came with metadata listing a de-identified subject ID, COVID-19 status, age in years and sex. Where available, HLA class I and class II types were taken from metadata supplied by the sample provider and were not determined by assay-based typing. The full study reports these points: The amount of clinical and demographic metadata varied by source and participant and was provided uncurated.

Whole blood was collected in K2EDTA tubes by collaborating institutions according to the institutions' own protocols. For TCRbeta analysis, collaborators shipped samples as frozen whole blood, isolated PBMCs, or DNA extracted from either of those sample types. The CDR3 sequence holds 12 residues, the cysteine and phenylalanine included. Kept here is only the CDR3 DNA, which spans 36 bases and is read in frame from base 1. CDR1 and CDR2 are drawn from the germline V gene (reference sequence): SEHNR, FQNEAQ. Trimming costs V 2 bases and J 6 bases, and their ends lie 5 bases apart. In the case of this clone: Its antigen is unknown. Base quality data are lacking; no much larger clone is found one base away.

TCRbeta CDR3 regions were amplified from genomic DNA using the immunoSEQ Assay, a bias-controlled multiplex PCR. Per the original workflow: The number of nucleated cells in each sample was estimated by amplification of reference gene primers within the assay. To quantify the absolute abundance of each unique TCRbeta CDR3 rearrangement, sequence reads were collapsed and filtered. For each sample, productive Simpson clonality was calculated by taking the square root of Simpson's diversity index across productive rearrangements. As stored in TCRdb, this immuneACCESS dataset retains in-frame rearrangements with V and J assigned. A fraction of the clones does not appear; measured against another copy, unresolved V genes explain less than half of the discrepancy, and the remainder lacks a known reason. V, J and clone size are those of that table, while D and trimming were read from the DNA. The sample table contains 150,000 to 250,000 clones; only one count was recorded for approximately 84% of them. Of the sample, roughly 6.9% falls within the top ten clones.

Sequencing input: peripheral blood. The rearranged segments are TRBV7-9 and TRBJ1-3, with the identity of the D gene unclear. The sequence was obtained from a human donor with acute or convalescent COVID-19. The donor label of this sample is uncertain. At the DNA level, the sequence is TGTGCCAGCAGCTTAACAGAAAACACCATATATTTT. This gives the protein CASSLTENTIYF.